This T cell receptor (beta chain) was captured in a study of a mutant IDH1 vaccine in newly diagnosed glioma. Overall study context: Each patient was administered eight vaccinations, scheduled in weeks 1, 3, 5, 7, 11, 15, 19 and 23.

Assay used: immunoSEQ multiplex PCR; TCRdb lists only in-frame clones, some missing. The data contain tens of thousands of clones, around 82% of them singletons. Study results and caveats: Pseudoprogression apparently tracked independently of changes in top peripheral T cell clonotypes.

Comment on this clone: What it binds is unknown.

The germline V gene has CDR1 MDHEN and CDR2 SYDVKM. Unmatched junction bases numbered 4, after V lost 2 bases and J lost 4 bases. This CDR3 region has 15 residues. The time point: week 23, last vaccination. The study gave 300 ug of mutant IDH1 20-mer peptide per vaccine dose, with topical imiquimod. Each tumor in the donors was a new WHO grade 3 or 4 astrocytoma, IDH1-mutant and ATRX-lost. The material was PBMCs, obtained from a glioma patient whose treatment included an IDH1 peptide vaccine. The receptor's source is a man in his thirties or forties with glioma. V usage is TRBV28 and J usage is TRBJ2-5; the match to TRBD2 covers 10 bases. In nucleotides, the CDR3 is TGTGCCAGCAGTTTACTAGCGGGAGTCGGAGAGACCCAGTACTTC. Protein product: CASSLLAGVGETQYF.